A selection of T cell receptor beta chains follows, all from one sample in a study of T cells in localized non-small cell lung cancer. Assay used: immunoSEQ multiplex PCR; TCRdb lists only in-frame clones, some missing. The sample has 35,000 or so clones, approximately 88% seen once; the top ten hold roughly 2.6%. Sequencing used peripheral blood, obtained before any cancer treatment. These receptors were taken from a woman aged 40 to 75 with stage I lung adenocarcinoma. CDR3s include the opening cysteine and the closing phenylalanine or tryptophan.

V gene	J gene	CDR3 protein
TRBV28	TRBJ1-1	CASSFSENTEAFF
TRBV28	TRBJ1-1	CASSSAGQGEAFF
TRBV5-4	TRBJ2-7	CASSPTPPGTSGSYEQYF
TRBV14	TRBJ2-5	CASSQGAVETQYF
TRBV4-1	TRBJ2-7	CASSLGQGWYEQYF
TRBV9	TRBJ2-1	CASSVESTGSLRFF
TRBV5-6	TRBJ2-5	CASSLTAGGPRETQYF
TRBV18	TRBJ2-7	CASSSDGYEQYF
TRBV2	TRBJ2-4	CASTTRTLAKNIQYF
TRBV15	TRBJ2-2	CATSSQGAGELFF
TRBV9	TRBJ2-1	CASSPRAGVYNEQFF
TRBV12-5	TRBJ2-7	CASGSHGPYCHF
TRBV2	TRBJ2-3	CASSEIAGTDTQYF
TRBV9	TRBJ1-2	CASSYPVGFRNYGYTF
TRBV18	TRBJ2-7	CASSPSTSVSSYEQYF
TRBV18	TRBJ1-5	CASSHPPNQPQHF
TRBV7-3	TRBJ2-7	CASSLIGGVGGEGYEQYF
TRBV30	TRBJ1-6	CAWKKGYNSPLHF
TRBV2	TRBJ2-2	CASSEGQGRTGELFF
TRBV6-1	TRBJ1-5	CASSEVSGGNQPQHF
TRBV6-5	TRBJ1-1	CASTPRTTGEAFF
TRBV30	TRBJ2-5	CAWSVGSGQETQYF
TRBV5-6	TRBJ1-5	CASSRGQGSNQPQHF
TRBV10-3	TRBJ1-2	CAISESYGDRDGYTF
TRBV28	TRBJ1-5	CASGALGAQPQHF
TRBV14	TRBJ2-3	CASSQVGGITSTDTQYF
TRBV28	TRBJ1-1	CASIPSRLPRNTEAFF
TRBV9	TRBJ2-3	CASTPGGTGGTDTQYF
TRBV4-2	TRBJ2-7	CASSPPVPLPGHSPYEQYF
TRBV28	TRBJ1-2	CASRPGQGGGYTF
TRBV28	TRBJ1-1	CASTKSPPGEAFF
TRBV28	TRBJ2-7	CASSHAGTSGSYEQYF
TRBV19	TRBJ2-7	CASSMRLAGEQYF
TRBV28	TRBJ2-7	CASSFWGAKNSYEQYF
TRBV5-8	TRBJ2-1	CASSLVLGLGDYNEQFF
TRBV27	TRBJ2-5	CASSFLGTSGLQETQYF
TRBV7-3	TRBJ2-2	CASSSTRGTGELFF
TRBV29-1	TRBJ2-7	CSVRRSRGTYEQYF
TRBV10-3	TRBJ2-7	CAISAERDRYEQYF
TRBV2	TRBJ2-1	CASRTGTSGSWNEQFF
TRBV5-1	TRBJ2-5	CASSLGDRGGETQYF
TRBV7-9	TRBJ2-1	CASSPLSGSSYNEQFF
TRBV27	TRBJ1-1	CASSFLSRGNTEAFF
TRBV11-3	TRBJ2-7	CASSQGTGREQYF
TRBV10-3	TRBJ1-1	CAISGGDSSMNTEAFF
TRBV11-2	TRBJ2-5	CASSFSAGQETQYF
TRBV28	TRBJ2-7	CASRYMAGRRESYEQYF